This TCR beta chain originates from a study of CD8 T cells in ankylosing spondylitis. Whole-study findings and limits: Blood from ankylosing spondylitis patients appeared to carry a characteristic eight-variant TCR beta motif.

TCRdb re-derived calls from the 5' RACE reads in MiXCR, one entry per CDR3 protein. The sample carries 350,000 to 550,000 distinct CDR3 sequences, more than 25% recorded once. In the case of this clonotype: The target antigen is unknown.

This TCR derives from a male donor with ankylosing spondylitis. The sequenced material came from blood, either unsorted or a sorted T cell fraction (not recorded which).

The CDR3 nucleotides are TGTGCCAGCGGAGTAGAGACTGAAGCTTTCTTT. Its protein product is CASGVETEAFF. This chain uses TRBV6-5 with TRBJ1-1; D not certain. The CDR3 contains 11 residues. Germline V gene sequence: CDR1 MNHEY, CDR2 SVGAGI. Trimming cost V 8 bases and J 5 bases, with 9 bases left between them.